Below are 14 T cell receptor beta chains sequenced from a single sample in a study of T cells after yellow fever vaccination. TCRdb reanalysed the 5' RACE reads using MiXCR and keeps one entry per CDR3 protein. The table shows 200,000 to 300,000 distinct CDR3 sequences, with over 6.5% occurring only once. The sequences come from CD4+ T cells sorted from PBMCs, collected on the day of the yellow fever booster vaccination. The receptors derive from a man in his thirties or forties who received the YFV17D yellow fever vaccine.

This clonotype was recorded a few times. The DNA of the CDR3 is TGTGCCAGCTGGGCGGGACAAGCTTCACCCCCAAAGCCGGAGCTGTTTTTT. It translates to CASWAGQASPPKPELFF. This sequence joins TRBV21-1 and TRBJ2-2; whether TRBD2, the table's D call, matches the DNA was not checked. TRBV21-1 is a pseudogene. CDR3 size: 17 residues.

This chain links TRBV7-2 with TRBJ2-7, with 7 positions matching TRBD1. CDR1 and CDR2 from the germline V gene are SGHTA and FQGNSA. V gave up 5 bases and J gave up 3 bases; unmatched junction bases: 28. This CDR3 has 21 amino acids. CDR3 region: CASSLPRGPRIGFRRDYEQYF. Here the CDR3 DNA reads TGTGCCAGCAGCCTCCCTAGGGGGCCCAGGATTGGGTTTCGTAGGGACTACGAGCAGTACTTC.

This clonotype has just a few counts. The chain links TRBV29-1 to TRBJ1-1; D remains ambiguous. The germline gives CDR1 SQVTM, CDR2 ANQGSEA. CDR3 size: 12 residues. V dropped 1 base and J dropped 4 bases, with 7 bases sitting between them. CDR3 region: CSVEGVSTEAFF. In DNA form, the CDR3 reads TGCAGCGTTGAAGGAGTCAGCACTGAAGCTTTCTTT.

This clonotype was seen at least ten times. V is TRBV25-1 and J is TRBJ2-2, with D possibly matching TRBD2 (5 bases). The CDR3 runs 14 residues. The germline V gene has CDR1 MGHDK and CDR2 SYGVNS. The V gene lost 7 bases and the J gene lost 5 bases, with 14 bases spanning the gap. This CDR3 reads CASKTDGGTGELFF. DNA of the CDR3: TGTGCCAGCAAGACGGACGGAGGTACCGGGGAGCTGTTTTTT.

The sample holds a few counts of this clonotype. The chain joins TRBV12-3 or TRBV12-4 to TRBJ1-4; the match to TRBD1 covers 7 bases. This CDR3 has 15 residues. V lost 0 bases to trimming and J lost 5 bases; unmatched junction nucleotides: 3. The CDR3 here is CASSLAGQKNEKLFF. In DNA, the CDR3 is TGTGCCAGCAGTTTAGCGGGACAGAAAAATGAAAAACTGTTTTTT.

This clonotype was observed a handful of times. The chain combines TRBV7-8 with TRBJ2-1; D is perhaps TRBD2 (5 bases). Per germline, CDR1 SGHVS and CDR2 FQNEAQ. This CDR3 is 18 amino acids long. The germline V and J ends were trimmed by 1 base and 6 bases, with 22 bases remaining between them. For the CDR3, the DNA is TGTGCCAGCAGCTTAGGTGCGCGGAGGAAAACCGCCCCCAATGAGCAGTTCTTC. Its protein product is CASSLGARRKTAPNEQFF.

This clonotype has a count of ten or more. J is TRBJ2-3 and V is TRBV20-1, with D maybe TRBD2 (5 bases). V was trimmed by 0 bases and J by 4 bases, leaving 17 bases between them. Germline CDR1 DFQATT, CDR2 SNEGSKA (reference sequence). The CDR3 is 16 residues long. DNA of the CDR3: TGCAGTGCTAGAGATGGCGGCCGAGGGCCCTCAGATACGCAGTATTTT. Amino acid sequence: CSARDGGRGPSDTQYF.

This clonotype has just a few counts. This CDR3 reads CASSLGRGGGETQYF. CDR3 DNA sequence: TGTGCCAGCAGCTTAGGCCGGGGAGGGGGAGAGACCCAGTACTTC. The J gene is TRBJ2-5, the V gene TRBV7-8, with D maybe TRBD2 (7 bases). Trimming cost V 1 base and J 4 bases, with 13 bases left between them. The V gene's germline CDR1 is SGHVS and CDR2 FQNEAQ. This CDR3 is built from 15 residues.

This clonotype came up a few times. V is TRBV12-3 or TRBV12-4 and J is TRBJ2-5; 8 bases map to TRBD1. V was pared by 3 bases and J by 5 bases, with 8 bases of the junction left unmatched. The CDR3 has 15 residues. CDR3 sequence reads: CASSFHGTGGETQYF. CDR3 bases: TGTGCCAGCAGTTTCCACGGGACAGGCGGGGAGACCCAGTACTTC.

Points on this clonotype: A clone one base away is much larger, so this may be a read error. The gene calls are TRBV5-6 and TRBJ2-4; TRBD1 is a possible D gene (6 bases). The germline CDR1 and CDR2 sequences are SGHDT and YYEEEE. This CDR3 has 15 amino acids. The CDR3 protein is CANSYRTATKNIQYF. Here the CDR3 DNA reads TGTGCCAACAGCTATCGGACAGCTACCAAAAACATTCAGTACTTC.

Comments on this clonotype: An end of the junction does not agree with germline; a read error may underlie this. CDR3 DNA: TGTGCCATCAGTTACCGGACAGGCCATAGGGGAACCGGGGAGCTGTTTTTT. As protein: CAISYRTGHRGTGELFF. The rearrangement joins TRBV6-5 to TRBJ2-2, with 7 positions matching TRBD1. This CDR3 contains 17 residues. Germline V gives CDR1 MNHEY, CDR2 SVGAGI.

This clonotype came up a few times. The CDR3 DNA follows: TGTGCCAGCAGCTTAGCCGGGGGAAGGGAAGAGACCCAGTACTTC. Protein product: CASSLAGGREETQYF. J is TRBJ2-5 and V is TRBV7-2; possible D gene TRBD2, 6 bases. Trimming pared 0 bases from V and 3 bases from J, leaving 11 bases between. This CDR3 is built from 15 residues. CDR1 and CDR2 from the germline V gene are SGHTA and FQGNSA.

This clonotype was recorded many times. CDR3 amino acids: CASKRDSQETQYF. CDR3 bases: TGTGCCAGCAAAAGGGACAGCCAAGAGACCCAGTACTTC. The chain employs TRBV12-3 or TRBV12-4 and TRBJ2-5, with 7 nucleotides matching TRBD1. This CDR3 is 13 amino acids long. The trim removed 7 bases at V and 1 base at J, leaving 3 bases unmatched.

In its sample, this clonotype was seen a few times. This chain uses TRBV30 with TRBJ2-2, with unresolved D. This CDR3 comprises 14 residues. V lost 2 bases, J lost 4 bases, and 11 bases lay in between. Germline values: CDR1 GTSNPN, CDR2 SVGIG (reference sequence). Written as DNA, the CDR3 is TGTGCCTGGAGTAACGGACCCTCCACCGGGGAGCTGTTTTTT. It is translated as CAWSNGPSTGELFF.